A single sample is the source of the 31 T cell receptor beta chains below, sequenced in a study of T-cell reconstitution after alpha-beta-depleted transplantation in children. It was with unique molecular identifiers that the TCRbeta library was prepared. TCRdb called the PCR reads again in MiXCR, with one record for every CDR3 protein. Altogether roughly 500,000 distinct CDR3 sequences are present, around 13% being singletons, with the ten largest covering about 6%. The specimen comprised PBMCs from the stem cell graft donor, sampled from the stem cell graft. Every receptor here comes from a human donor who donated a stem cell graft to a child with combined immunodeficiency.

The chain is built from TRBV18 and TRBJ2-4, with D unresolved. Per germline, CDR1 KGHSH and CDR2 LQKENI. With 2 bases removed from V and 4 bases from J, the gap between germline ends came to 6 bases. This CDR3 has 13 amino acids. The CDR3 protein is CASSPGVKNIQYF. The DNA of the CDR3 is TGTGCCAGCTCACCAGGGGTAAAAAACATTCAGTACTTC.

V gene TRBV7-3 combines with J gene TRBJ2-3, with D unclear. The germline V gene has CDR1 SGHTA and CDR2 FQGTGA. There are 14 residues in the CDR3. With 5 bases removed from V and 1 base from J, the gap between germline ends came to 10 bases. The CDR3 here is CASSDLPGTDTQYF. Here the CDR3 DNA reads TGTGCCAGCAGCGATCTACCTGGCACAGATACGCAGTATTTT.

J is TRBJ2-1 and V is TRBV19; the D is unclear. CDR3 length: 12 residues. V lost 3 bases and J 9 bases, leaving 9 bases between the germline ends. Germline loops: CDR1 LNHDA, CDR2 SQIVND (reference sequence). CDR3 sequence: CASSIAQTEQFF. As DNA, the CDR3 is TGTGCCAGTAGTATCGCCCAAACTGAGCAGTTCTTC.

V gene TRBV9 combines with J gene TRBJ2-3; D unresolved. Germline CDR1 SGDLS, CDR2 YYNGEE. This CDR3 contains 15 residues. The ends were cut back, 2 bases at V and 0 bases at J, with 10 bases in the middle. CDR3 loop: CASSVQRESTDTQYF. DNA of the CDR3: TGTGCCAGCAGCGTTCAGCGAGAGAGCACAGATACGCAGTATTTT.

This clonotype was recorded a few times. V gene TRBV7-8 combines with J gene TRBJ2-7; TRBD2 might be the D (5 bases). This CDR3 region has 15 residues. Trimming stripped 5 bases from V and 6 bases from J, with 20 bases between. Germline lookup yields CDR1 SGHVS and CDR2 FQNEAQ. The CDR3 coding sequence is TGTGCCAGCAGCCGCGGGCTCCTGGGGTCTTTCGAGCAGTACTTC. This encodes CASSRGLLGSFEQYF. Variable domain in full (rest from reference TRBV7-8 and TRBJ2-7): GAGVSQSPRYKVAKRGQDVALRCDPISGHVSLFWYQQALGQGPEFLTYFQNEAQLDKSGLPSDRFFAERPEGSVSTLKIQRTQQEDSAVYLCASSRGLLGSFEQYFGPGTRLTVT.

This chain uses TRBV24-1 with TRBJ1-1, with D possibly TRBD1 on 5 matching bases. Per the germline V gene, CDR1 is KGHDR and CDR2 is SFDVKD. The CDR3 sequence is 14 residues long. With 6 bases removed from V and 7 bases from J, the gap between germline ends came to 17 bases. The DNA for the CDR3 is TGTGCCACCAGTCCAGGGTTGGGTGGGCATGAAGCTTTCTTT. Its protein product is CATSPGLGGHEAFF.

The rearrangement uses TRBV12-3 or TRBV12-4 and TRBJ1-1, with D unresolved. The CDR3 totals 15 residues. V was pared by 3 bases and J by 1 base, with 12 bases between. The CDR3 nucleotides are TGTGCCAGCAGTTTTGGGGTAGGAGGGAACACTGAAGCTTTCTTT. As protein: CASSFGVGGNTEAFF.

The chain carries TRBV10-3 and TRBJ2-1; the match to TRBD2 covers 13 bases. Trimming cost V 10 bases and J 7 bases; bases outside gene matches: 10. In germline, CDR1 is ENHRY, CDR2 SYGVKD. CDR3 length: 15 residues. In DNA, the CDR3 is TGTGCCAGCCGGAGACTAGCGGGAGGCGTGAATGAGCAGTTCTTC. It specifies CASRRLAGGVNEQFF.

This clonotype was detected a few times. The chain joins TRBV5-1 to TRBJ2-3; 9 nucleotides line up with TRBD1. V trimming: 4 bases; J trimming: 1 base; junction bases outside the gene matches: 4. CDR3 length: 15 amino acids. The germline gives CDR1 SGHRS, CDR2 YFSETQ. The CDR3 here is CASSVWTGGTDTQYF. The CDR3 DNA follows: TGCGCCAGCAGCGTTTGGACAGGGGGCACAGATACGCAGTATTTT. Looking up the rest from reference TRBV5-1 and TRBJ2-3 gives the full variable domain: KAGVTQTPRYLIKTRGQQVTLSCSPISGHRSVSWYQQTPGQGLQFLFEYFSETQRNKGNFPGRFSGRQFSNSRSEMNVSTLELGDSALYLCASSVWTGGTDTQYFGPGTRLTVL.

The chain carries TRBV6-4 and TRBJ1-1; D ambiguous. With 4 bases removed from V and 4 bases from J, the gap between germline ends came to 10 bases. This CDR3 is 13 amino acids long. Looked up from germline, CDR1 is MRHNA and CDR2 is SNTAGT. The DNA for the CDR3 is TGTGCCAGCAGTGCCACACTGTTCACTGAAGCTTTCTTT. This translates into CASSATLFTEAFF.

This clonotype occurred many times. The junction departs from the called germline gene at one end, perhaps through a read error. V is TRBV29-1 and J is TRBJ2-3, with TRBD2 identical over 7 bases. The CDR3 length is 13 residues. From germline, CDR1 is SQVTM and CDR2 ANQGSEA. The CDR3 region is CSVEAGGTDTQYF. As DNA, the CDR3 is TGCAGCGTCGAAGCCGGGGGGACAGATACGCAGTATTTT.

V gene TRBV11-2 combines with J gene TRBJ1-4; 8 bases line up with TRBD1. Per germline, CDR1 SGHAT and CDR2 FQNNGV. CDR3 size: 19 residues. V gave up 3 bases and J gave up 0 bases; unmatched junction bases: 12. The CDR3 here is CASSFALGTGYSTNEKLFF. The CDR3 DNA sequence: TGTGCCAGCAGCTTCGCTCTGGGGACAGGCTATTCAACTAATGAAAAACTGTTTTTT.

This chain uses TRBV12-3 or TRBV12-4 with TRBJ1-5; D may be TRBD1 (6 bases). CDR3 length: 17 amino acids. Deletions cut 6 bases from V and 4 bases from J, with 22 bases between. The CDR3 sequence is CASSPDRLGAVNQPQHF. The CDR3 bases are TGTGCCAGCAGCCCGGATAGGTTGGGGGCCGTAAATCAGCCCCAGCATTTT.

This clonotype was observed at least ten times. The chain carries TRBV10-3 and TRBJ2-7; unclear D gene. From germline, CDR1 is ENHRY and CDR2 SYGVKD. Trimming removed 4 bases from V and 6 bases from J, with 13 bases in between. This CDR3 has 13 amino acids. The CDR3 protein is CAISGSQTGEQYF. The CDR3 nucleotides read TGTGCCATCAGTGGGTCCCAGACGGGCGAGCAGTACTTC.

This clonotype has more than one count but fewer than ten. The chain uses TRBV12-3 or TRBV12-4 and TRBJ2-1; maybe TRBD1 (6 bases). V was trimmed by 8 bases and J by 0 bases, leaving 17 bases between them. The CDR3 sequence is 16 residues long. The CDR3 coding sequence is TGTGCCAGCCAAGGTTGGTGGGGACACTCCTACAATGAGCAGTTCTTC. This sequence encodes CASQGWWGHSYNEQFF.

V usage is TRBV7-2 and J usage is TRBJ2-5; D is ambiguous. V gave up 0 bases and J gave up 4 bases, with 12 bases separating them. The CDR3 has 15 amino acids. Germline V gene data show CDR1 as SGHTA and CDR2 as FQGNSA. As DNA, the CDR3 is TGTGCCAGCAGCTTAGCTGTGACGGAAGCAGAGACCCAGTACTTC. Translated, it gives CASSLAVTEAETQYF.

A few counts support this clonotype. The chain combines TRBV7-3 with TRBJ2-3; no definite D call. The CDR3 has 11 residues. The ends were cut back, 2 bases at V and 8 bases at J, with 5 bases in the middle. Per the germline V gene, CDR1 is SGHTA and CDR2 is FQGTGA. CDR3 region: CASSLDGTQYF. DNA of the CDR3: TGTGCCAGCAGCTTAGATGGTACGCAGTATTTT.

The V and J genes are TRBV7-2 and TRBJ2-7; D is unclear. V was pared by 0 bases and J by 5 bases, with 8 bases between. CDR3 length: 13 amino acids. The germline CDR1 and CDR2 sequences are SGHTA and FQGNSA. This CDR3 is CASSLAVNNEQYF. The CDR3 nucleotides read TGTGCCAGCAGCTTAGCAGTGAATAACGAGCAGTACTTC.

This clonotype has ten or more counts. The chain recombines TRBV7-9 with TRBJ2-1, with D unclear. The germline gives CDR1 SEHNR, CDR2 FQNEAQ (reference sequence). Trimming took 4 bases from V and 7 from J, leaving 2 bases between them. The CDR3 spans 10 residues. The CDR3 sequence: CASSWNEQFF. In nucleotides, the CDR3 is TGTGCCAGCAGCTGGAATGAGCAGTTCTTC.

This clonotype was counted ten times or more. This chain connects TRBV29-1 to TRBJ1-1; TRBD1 aligns across 9 bases. Germline lookup yields CDR1 SQVTM and CDR2 ANQGSEA. The CDR3 runs 14 residues. Trimming removed 5 bases from V and 3 bases from J; junction bases left unmatched: 7. CDR3 amino acids: CSVYETGGYTEAFF. The CDR3 DNA reads TGCAGCGTTTATGAGACAGGGGGTTACACTGAAGCTTTCTTT.

This clonotype was seen many times. The rearrangement joins TRBV4-3 to TRBJ2-1, with TRBD2 identical over 8 bases. The ends lost 3 bases at V and 0 bases at J; junction bases unmatched: 1. The germline V gene has CDR1 LGHNA and CDR2 YSLEER. The CDR3 loop spans 15 amino acids. The chain's CDR3 is CASSQGTSSYNEQFF. CDR3 nucleotide sequence: TGCGCCAGCAGCCAGGGGACTAGCTCCTACAATGAGCAGTTCTTC.

The table lists this clonotype with a few counts. The J gene is TRBJ2-1, the V gene TRBV11-1; the D gene is possibly TRBD2 (6 bases). V lost 3 bases and J 7 bases, leaving 25 bases between the germline ends. Germline V gene data show CDR1 as SGHAT and CDR2 as FQDESV (reference sequence). This CDR3 has 18 amino acids. CDR3 nucleotide sequence: TGTGCCAGCAGCTTTACGGGACTCCTCAGCGGAGGAGTGAATGAGCAGTTCTTC. Translating gives CASSFTGLLSGGVNEQFF.

In this sample, this clonotype turned up a few times. The chain is built from TRBV12-3 or TRBV12-4 and TRBJ1-5; TRBD1 aligns across 7 bases. This CDR3 has 15 amino acids. J lost 4 bases, V lost 1 base, and 4 bases had no gene match. The CDR3 nucleotides are TGTGCCAGCAGTTTAGGGGACAGCCTTAATCAGCCCCAGCATTTT. It codes for CASSLGDSLNQPQHF.

This clonotype has more than one count but fewer than ten. The rearrangement uses TRBV6-2 or TRBV6-3 and TRBJ2-1; 14 bases align to TRBD2. CDR1 and CDR2 from the germline V gene are MNHEY and SVGEGT. With V trimmed by 6 bases and J by 9 bases, 7 bases remained unmatched. The length of the CDR3 is 15 residues. The chain's CDR3 is CASRMGLAGAGEQFF. CDR3 coding DNA: TGTGCCAGCAGGATGGGACTAGCGGGAGCGGGTGAGCAGTTCTTC.

V usage is TRBV20-1 and J usage is TRBJ1-3; D remains unclear. Germline V gene data show CDR1 as DFQATT and CDR2 as SNEGSKA (reference sequence). The CDR3 contains 15 residues. V was shortened by 3 bases and J by 3 bases, with 15 bases between the two germline ends. CDR3 loop: CSASREAGIGNTIYF. CDR3 DNA: TGCAGTGCTAGCCGAGAGGCCGGGATTGGAAACACCATATATTTT.

This clonotype appeared many times. The chain links TRBV5-4 to TRBJ2-7, with 7 bases lining up with TRBD2. V trimming: 6 bases; J trimming: 7 bases; junction bases outside the gene matches: 10. Germline V gene sequence: CDR1 SGHNT, CDR2 YYREEE (reference sequence). This CDR3 spans 13 amino acids. The CDR3 DNA sequence: TGTGCCAGCACCGCGGAGCGGGGAGTGGAGCAGTACTTC. Residues: CASTAERGVEQYF. The complete variable domain, with remaining parts taken from reference TRBV5-4 and TRBJ2-7, reads ETGVTQSPTHLIKTRGQQVTLRCSSQSGHNTVSWYQQALGQGPQFIFQYYREEENGRGNFPPRFSGLQFPNYSSELNVNALELDDSALYLCASTAERGVEQYFGPGTRLTVT.

Many counts were recorded for this clonotype. The rearrangement uses TRBV29-1 and TRBJ2-5; D may be TRBD1 or TRBD2 (7 bases each). This CDR3 is 16 amino acids long. With 5 bases removed from V and 5 bases from J, the gap between germline ends came to 24 bases. CDR1 and CDR2 from the germline V gene are SQVTM and ANQGSEA. CDR3 DNA sequence: TGCAGCGTTTTGGGGGGGCTAATCCAGGGGGATGAGACCCAGTACTTC. It translates to CSVLGGLIQGDETQYF.

This clonotype was observed a few times. CDR3 sequence reads: CASSPPQRGSDTQYF. The CDR3 region has the DNA TGTGCCAGCAGCCCCCCTCAGAGAGGGAGCGATACGCAGTATTTT. The chain combines TRBV13 with TRBJ2-3, with D possibly TRBD2 on 5 matching bases. CDR3 length: 15 residues. Germline CDR1 and CDR2: PRHDT and FYEKMQ (reference sequence). With 5 bases removed from V and 6 bases from J, the gap between germline ends came to 18 bases. The variable domain in full, completed from reference TRBV13 and TRBJ2-3, reads AAGVIQSPRHLIKEKRETATLKCYPIPRHDTVYWYQQGPGQDPQFLISFYEKMQSDKGSIPDRFSAQQFSDYHSELNMSSLELGDSALYFCASSPPQRGSDTQYFGPGTRLTVL.

This clonotype was picked up many times. The J gene is TRBJ2-3, the V gene TRBV4-2; a weak D match, TRBD2 (5 bases). The CDR3 has 16 residues. Germline CDR1 reads LGHNA; CDR2 reads YNFKEQ. V lost 0 bases and J lost 7, with 17 bases in between. Here the CDR3 reads CASSQDPGAAGNTQYF. In DNA form, the CDR3 reads TGTGCCAGCAGCCAAGATCCAGGCGCGGCCGGGAATACGCAGTATTTT.

This clonotype has at least ten counts. CDR3: CSAREAGRVLEQYF. CDR3 DNA: TGCAGTGCTAGAGAGGCGGGGAGGGTTCTCGAGCAGTACTTC. The chain employs TRBV20-1 and TRBJ2-7, with 7 bases that match TRBD2. The junction had 8 bases not matched to a gene; V was cut back by 0 bases and J by 6 bases. The germline gives CDR1 DFQATT, CDR2 SNEGSKA (reference sequence). CDR3 length equals 14 residues.

The V and J genes are TRBV7-2 and TRBJ2-5; perhaps TRBD2 as D (5 bases). Trimming took 6 bases from V and 5 from J, leaving 16 bases between them. The CDR3 has 14 amino acids. CDR1 is SGHTA and CDR2 is FQGNSA in the germline V gene. The CDR3 is CASSPSGLGETQYF. In DNA form, the CDR3 reads TGTGCCAGCAGTCCAAGCGGTCTGGGGGAGACCCAGTACTTC. Using reference TRBV7-2 and TRBJ2-5 for the parts outside the CDR3, the full variable domain is GAGVSQSPSNKVTEKGKDVELRCDPISGHTALYWYRQSLGQGLEFLIYFQGNSAPDKSGLPSDRFSAERTGGSVSTLTIQRTQQEDSAVYLCASSPSGLGETQYFGPGTRLLVL.